This section outlines one TCR beta chain sequence together with its context. Germline-derived CDR1 and CDR2 are LNHDA and SQIVND (reference sequence). The CDR3 is 13 residues long. V was clipped by 5 bases and J by 2 bases, with 9 bases between them. Clones were read by immunoSEQ multiplex PCR, and TCRdb kept only the in-frame ones, dropping some. The top ten clones hold 0.0085% to 0.012% of a sample with hundreds of thousands of clones, 88% of them seen once. The data stem from a study of shared T cell receptors in the human thymus. This same sample was also part of a study on human thymus T cells. That source notes: Thymic resections from corrective heart surgery supplied the tissue. What appeared biased in thymic and blood repertoires was the usage of V and J genes. Thymic repertoires of unrelated individuals were reported in related research to overlap highly.

This receptor was obtained from a boy under two years old with a congenital heart defect. The V gene is TRBV19, the J gene TRBJ2-5; D might be TRBD1 (6 bases). The sample taken for sequencing was thymocytes. Here the CDR3 reads CASSLRGQETQYF. CDR3 nucleotides: TGTGCCAGTAGTTTGAGGGGGCAAGAGACCCAGTACTTC. Supplemented by reference TRBV19 and TRBJ2-5, the full variable domain reads DGGITQSPKYLFRKEGQNVTLSCEQNLNHDAMYWYRQDPGQGLRLIYYSQIVNDFQKGDIAEGYSVSREKKESFPLTVTSAQKNPTAFYLCASSLRGQETQYFGPGTRLLVL.